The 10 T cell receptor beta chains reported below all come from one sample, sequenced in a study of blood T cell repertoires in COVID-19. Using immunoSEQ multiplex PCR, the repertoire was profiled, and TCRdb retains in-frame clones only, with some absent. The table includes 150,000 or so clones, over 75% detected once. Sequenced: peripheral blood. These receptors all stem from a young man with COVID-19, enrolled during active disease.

The CDR3 region is CSVEQGVDYEQYF. The DNA of the CDR3 is TGCAGCGTTGAACAGGGGGTGGACTACGAGCAGTACTTC. This chain links TRBV29-1 with TRBJ2-7; 7 nucleotides align to TRBD1. V shed 2 bases and J 3 bases; nucleotides not matched to a gene: 4. The CDR3 covers 13 residues. Germline V gene data show CDR1 as SQVTM and CDR2 as ANQGSEA.

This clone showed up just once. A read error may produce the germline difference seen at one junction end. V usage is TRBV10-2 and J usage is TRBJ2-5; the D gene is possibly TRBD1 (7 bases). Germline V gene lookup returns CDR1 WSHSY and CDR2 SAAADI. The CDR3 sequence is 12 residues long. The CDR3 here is CASRAQEGAFNF. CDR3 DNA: TGCGCCAGCAGGGCCCAGGAGGGGGCCTTCAACTTC.

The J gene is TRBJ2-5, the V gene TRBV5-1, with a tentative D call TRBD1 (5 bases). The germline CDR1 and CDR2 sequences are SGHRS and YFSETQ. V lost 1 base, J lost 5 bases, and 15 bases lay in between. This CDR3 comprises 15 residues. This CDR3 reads CASSLRQGTRETQYF. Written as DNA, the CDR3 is TGCGCCAGCAGCTTGAGGCAGGGCACCCGTGAGACCCAGTACTTC.

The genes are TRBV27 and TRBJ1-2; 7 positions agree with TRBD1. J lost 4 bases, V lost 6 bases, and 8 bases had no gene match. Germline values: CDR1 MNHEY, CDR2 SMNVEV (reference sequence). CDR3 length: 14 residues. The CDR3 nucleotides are TGTGCCAGCAGCCAGACAGGGTGGGGCTATGGCTACACCTTC. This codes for CASSQTGWGYGYTF.

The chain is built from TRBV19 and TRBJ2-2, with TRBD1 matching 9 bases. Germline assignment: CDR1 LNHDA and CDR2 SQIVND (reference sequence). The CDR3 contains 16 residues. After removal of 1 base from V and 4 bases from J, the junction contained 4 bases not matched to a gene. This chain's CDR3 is CASSIATGGGTGELFF. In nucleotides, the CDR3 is TGTGCCAGTAGTATAGCAACAGGGGGCGGCACCGGGGAGCTGTTTTTT. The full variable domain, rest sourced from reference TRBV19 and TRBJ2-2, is DGGITQSPKYLFRKEGQNVTLSCEQNLNHDAMYWYRQDPGQGLRLIYYSQIVNDFQKGDIAEGYSVSREKKESFPLTVTSAQKNPTAFYLCASSIATGGGTGELFFGEGSRLTVL.

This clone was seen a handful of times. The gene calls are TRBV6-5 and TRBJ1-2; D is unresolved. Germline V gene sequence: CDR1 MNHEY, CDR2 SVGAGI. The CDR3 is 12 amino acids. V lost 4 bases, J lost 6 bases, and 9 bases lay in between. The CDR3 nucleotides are TGTGCCAGCAGTTCTACCCCGGATGGCTACACCTTC. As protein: CASSSTPDGYTF.

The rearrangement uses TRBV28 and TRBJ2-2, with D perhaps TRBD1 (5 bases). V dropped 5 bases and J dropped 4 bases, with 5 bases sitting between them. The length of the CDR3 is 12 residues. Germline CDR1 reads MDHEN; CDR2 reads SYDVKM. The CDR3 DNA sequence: TGTGCCAGCAGTAGGGGCACCGGGGAGCTGTTTTTT. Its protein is CASSRGTGELFF.

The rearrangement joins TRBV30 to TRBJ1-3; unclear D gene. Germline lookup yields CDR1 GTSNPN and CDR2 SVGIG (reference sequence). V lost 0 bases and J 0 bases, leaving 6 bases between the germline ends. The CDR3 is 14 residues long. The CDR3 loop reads CAWSVLNSGNTIYF. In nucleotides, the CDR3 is TGTGCCTGGAGTGTACTTAACTCTGGAAACACCATATATTTT.

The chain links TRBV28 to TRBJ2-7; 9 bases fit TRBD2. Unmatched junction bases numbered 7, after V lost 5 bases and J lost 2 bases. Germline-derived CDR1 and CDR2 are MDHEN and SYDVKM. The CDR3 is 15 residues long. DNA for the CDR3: TGTGCCAGCAGTCCCCCTAGCGGGGCCCCCTACGAGCAGTACTTC. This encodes CASSPPSGAPYEQYF.

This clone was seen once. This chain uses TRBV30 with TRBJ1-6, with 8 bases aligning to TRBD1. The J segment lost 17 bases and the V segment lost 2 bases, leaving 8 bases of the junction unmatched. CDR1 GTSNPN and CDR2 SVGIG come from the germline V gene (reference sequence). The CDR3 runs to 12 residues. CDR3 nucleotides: TGTGCCTGGAGTCCCTCCGGACAGGGCTTCCACTTT. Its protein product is CAWSPSGQGFHF.